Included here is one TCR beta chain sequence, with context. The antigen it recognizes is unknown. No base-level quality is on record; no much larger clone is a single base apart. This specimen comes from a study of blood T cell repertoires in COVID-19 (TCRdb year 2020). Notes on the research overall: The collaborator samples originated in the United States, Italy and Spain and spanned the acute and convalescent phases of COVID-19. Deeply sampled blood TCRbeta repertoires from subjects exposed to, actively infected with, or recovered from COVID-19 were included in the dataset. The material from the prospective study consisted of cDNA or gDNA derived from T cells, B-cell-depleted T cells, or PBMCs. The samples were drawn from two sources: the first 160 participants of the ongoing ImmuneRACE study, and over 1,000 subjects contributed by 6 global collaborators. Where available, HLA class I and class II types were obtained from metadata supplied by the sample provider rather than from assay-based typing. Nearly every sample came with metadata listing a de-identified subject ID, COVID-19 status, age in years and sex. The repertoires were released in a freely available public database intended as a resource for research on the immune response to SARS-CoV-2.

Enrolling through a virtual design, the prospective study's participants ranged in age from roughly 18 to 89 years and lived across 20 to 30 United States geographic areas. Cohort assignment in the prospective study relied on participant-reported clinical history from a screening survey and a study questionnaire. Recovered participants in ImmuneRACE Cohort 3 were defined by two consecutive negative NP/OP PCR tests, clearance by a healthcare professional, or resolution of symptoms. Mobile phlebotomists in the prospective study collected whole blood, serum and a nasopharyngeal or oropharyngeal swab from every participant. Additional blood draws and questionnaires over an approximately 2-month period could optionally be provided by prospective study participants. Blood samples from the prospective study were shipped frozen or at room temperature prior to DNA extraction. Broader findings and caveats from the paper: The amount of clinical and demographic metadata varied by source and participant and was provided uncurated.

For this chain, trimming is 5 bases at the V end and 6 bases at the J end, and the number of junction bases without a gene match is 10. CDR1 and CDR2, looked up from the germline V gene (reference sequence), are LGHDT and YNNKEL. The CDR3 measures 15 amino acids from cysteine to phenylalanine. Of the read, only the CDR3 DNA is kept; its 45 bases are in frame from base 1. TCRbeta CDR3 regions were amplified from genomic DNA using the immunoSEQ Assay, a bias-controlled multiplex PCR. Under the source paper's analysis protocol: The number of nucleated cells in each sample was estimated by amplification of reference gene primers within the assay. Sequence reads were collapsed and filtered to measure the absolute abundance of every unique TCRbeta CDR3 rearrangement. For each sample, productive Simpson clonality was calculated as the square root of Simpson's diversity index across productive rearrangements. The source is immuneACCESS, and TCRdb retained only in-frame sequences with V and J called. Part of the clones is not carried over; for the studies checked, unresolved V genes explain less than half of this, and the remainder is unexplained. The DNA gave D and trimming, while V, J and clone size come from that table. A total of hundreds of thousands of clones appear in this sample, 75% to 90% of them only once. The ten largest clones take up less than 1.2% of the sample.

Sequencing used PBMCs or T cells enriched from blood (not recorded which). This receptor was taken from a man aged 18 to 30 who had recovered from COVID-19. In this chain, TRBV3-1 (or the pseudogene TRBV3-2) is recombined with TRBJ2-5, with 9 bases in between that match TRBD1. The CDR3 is CASSSGQGIMKTQYF. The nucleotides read TGTGCCAGCAGCTCCGGACAGGGGATTATGAAGACCCAGTACTTC.